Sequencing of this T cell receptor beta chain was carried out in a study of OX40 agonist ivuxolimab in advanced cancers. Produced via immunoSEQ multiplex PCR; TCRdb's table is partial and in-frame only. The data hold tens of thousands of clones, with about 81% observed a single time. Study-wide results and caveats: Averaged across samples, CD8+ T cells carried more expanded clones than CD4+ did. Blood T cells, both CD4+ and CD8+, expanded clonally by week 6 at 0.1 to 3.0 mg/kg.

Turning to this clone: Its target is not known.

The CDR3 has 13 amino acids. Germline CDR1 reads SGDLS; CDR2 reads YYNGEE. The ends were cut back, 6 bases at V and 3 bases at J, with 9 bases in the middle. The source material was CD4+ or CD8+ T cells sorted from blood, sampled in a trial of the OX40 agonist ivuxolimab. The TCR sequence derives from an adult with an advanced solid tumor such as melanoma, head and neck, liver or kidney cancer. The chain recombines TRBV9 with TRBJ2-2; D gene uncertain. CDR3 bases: TGTGCCAGCACCTCCGGATACACCGGGGAGCTGTTTTTT. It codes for CASTSGYTGELFF.